The 9 T cell receptor beta chains below all came from one sample that was sequenced in a study of spatial heterogeneity in lung cancer. Findings and limits, study-wide: Within tumors, counts of expanded alpha and beta TCRs tracked tumor mutation counts.

MiXCR was run by TCRdb on the 5' RACE reads, yielding one entry per CDR3 protein. The sample lists about 9,100 distinct CDR3 sequences; approximately 5.8% were seen once. Time point in this sample: sample taken at primary tumor resection. The antigens of these receptors remain unknown. The sample in question was lung tumor tissue, obtained at surgery. The receptors here all came from a female donor with early-stage non-small cell lung cancer.

At least ten counts were recorded for this clonotype. The chain uses TRBV7-3 and TRBJ2-1; 9 nucleotides line up with TRBD1. This CDR3 spans 15 amino acids. V was clipped by 6 bases and J by 6 bases; unmatched bases: 9. Germline V gene lookup returns CDR1 SGHTA and CDR2 FQGTGA. The CDR3 protein is CASRRLGQGSNEQFF. CDR3 DNA: TGTGCCAGCAGGCGATTGGGACAGGGAAGCAATGAGCAGTTCTTC.

In its sample, this clonotype ranks as medium-sized (0.01 to 0.1%). The CDR3 reads CSATTGTGTHNEQFF. The DNA for the CDR3 is TGCAGTGCTACGACCGGGACAGGGACCCACAATGAGCAGTTCTTC. V usage is TRBV20-1 and J usage is TRBJ2-1, with TRBD1 matching 9 bases. Trimming at V came to 4 bases and at J to 5 bases, leaving 9 bases not matched to a gene. The CDR3 runs to 15 residues. CDR1 and CDR2 (germline): DFQATT, SNEGSKA (reference sequence).

This clonotype appeared a few times. This sequence joins TRBV10-2 and TRBJ2-5, with a weak D call TRBD2 (6 bases). The germline V gene has CDR1 WSHSY and CDR2 SAAADI. Trimming took 5 bases from V and 0 from J, leaving 16 bases between them. The CDR3 is made up of 16 amino acids. CDR3 DNA: TGCGCCAGCAGTCCGGGGGTGGGCCGGCACCAAGAGACCCAGTACTTC. Translated: CASSPGVGRHQETQYF.

V is TRBV7-2 and J is TRBJ2-5; 14 nucleotides line up with TRBD2. Germline V gene data show CDR1 as SGHTA and CDR2 as FQGNSA. The J segment lost 1 base and the V segment lost 5 bases, leaving 6 bases of the junction unmatched. The CDR3 extends over 17 amino acids. The CDR3 region has the DNA TGTGCCAGCAGCAAAGGACTAGCGGGAGGTCTCCAAGAGACCCAGTACTTC. Residues: CASSKGLAGGLQETQYF.

This clonotype was seen a handful of times. The chain couples TRBV28 to TRBJ2-3; 8 bases align to TRBD2. Germline CDR1 reads MDHEN; CDR2 reads SYDVKM. The CDR3 totals 15 residues. V shed 1 base, J shed 3 bases, and the junction held 3 bases outside the gene matches. In DNA form, the CDR3 reads TGTGCCAGCAGTTTATCTCCGGGAGGGACAGATACGCAGTATTTT. Protein: CASSLSPGGTDTQYF.

This clonotype was counted ten times or more. The CDR3 DNA follows: TGTGCCAGCAGTGAAGGGACTGGGGGGGAGACCCAGTACTTC. Translating gives CASSEGTGGETQYF. The chain recombines TRBV2 with TRBJ2-5; weak D call: TRBD2 (6 bases). V lost 1 base and J lost 5, with 11 bases in between. The CDR3 has 14 residues. Germline V gene sequence: CDR1 SNHLY, CDR2 FYNNEI. Drawing the rest from reference TRBV2 and TRBJ2-5, the complete variable domain is EPEVTQTPSHQVTQMGQEVILRCVPISNHLYFYWYRQILGQKVEFLVSFYNNEISEKSEIFDDQFSVERPDGSNFTLKIRSTKLEDSAMYFCASSEGTGGETQYFGPGTRLLVL.

The rearrangement uses TRBV5-5 and TRBJ2-7; TRBD1 might be the D (6 bases). CDR1 and CDR2 from the germline V gene are SGHKS and YYEKEE (reference sequence). V gave up 1 base and J gave up 7 bases, with 15 bases separating them. The CDR3 has 14 residues. The CDR3 is CASSLWDNLEEQYF. In DNA, the CDR3 is TGTGCCAGCAGCTTGTGGGACAACCTAGAGGAGCAGTACTTC.

At least ten counts were recorded for this clonotype. The chain links TRBV7-2 to TRBJ2-5, with D perhaps TRBD2 (7 bases). CDR3 length: 14 residues. From germline, CDR1 is SGHTA and CDR2 FQGNSA. Trimming stripped 1 base from V and 4 bases from J, with 10 bases between. The CDR3 region is CASSLDGGRETQYF. DNA for the CDR3: TGTGCCAGCAGCTTAGACGGGGGGCGAGAGACCCAGTACTTC.

A note on this clonotype: Given a much more abundant clone one base away, this may be a read error. The V call is TRBV2, the J call TRBJ2-1, with no clear D. Germline loops: CDR1 SNHLY, CDR2 FYNNEI. V was trimmed by 1 base and J by 8 bases, leaving 0 bases between them. The CDR3 has 10 amino acids. CDR3 loop: CASSEDEQFF. CDR3 nucleotides: TGTGCCAGCAGTGAAGATGAGCAGTTCTTC.